This TCR beta chain came from a study of T cells after yellow fever vaccination. After removal of 4 bases from V and 3 bases from J, the junction contained 6 bases not matched to a gene. This CDR3 is built from 16 residues. CDR1 and CDR2 (germline): SEHNR, FQNEAQ (reference sequence). The table lists this clonotype with a few counts. MiXCR, applied by TCRdb to the 5' RACE reads, yields one record per CDR3 protein. There are 65,000 to 90,000 distinct CDR3 sequences in the sample; about an eighth occur only once, and roughly 25% lies in the top ten. Study-wide points: Booster sampling recovered most clones from primary vaccination (under 97% CD4, around 88% CD8). Just a small share of clonotypes turned up in the CD4 compartment as well as the CD8 compartment.

The rearrangement uses TRBV7-9 and TRBJ2-3; 11 bases line up with TRBD2. This clonotype was sampled from a man younger than 35 who received the YFV17D yellow fever vaccine. The material sequenced was CD8+ T cells not binding an NS4B(214-222) dextramer, sorted from PBMCs, taken approximately 22 days after the first yellow fever vaccination. The CDR3 DNA reads as TGTGCCAGCAGCTCCGGGACTAGCGGTGGAACAGATACGCAGTATTTT. Amino acids: CASSSGTSGGTDTQYF. The variable domain in full, with the rest retrieved from reference TRBV7-9 and TRBJ2-3, is DTGVSQNPRHKITKRGQNVTFRCDPISEHNRLYWYRQTLGQGPEFLTYFQNEAQLEKSRLLSDRFSAERPKGSFSTLEIQRTEQGDSAMYLCASSSGTSGGTDTQYFGPGTRLTVL.